The source of this T cell receptor (beta chain) is a study of control samples from healthy donors and cancer patients. Germline assignment: CDR1 MNHEY and CDR2 SVGAGI. Trimming cost V 7 bases and J 3 bases, with 10 bases left between them. The CDR3 runs to 12 residues. Some clones are missing from TCRdb's copy, which holds only in-frame ones; the method was immunoSEQ multiplex PCR. In the table there are 100,000 to 150,000 clones, over 75% of which are singletons. The TCR was taken from a man in his fifties or sixties in good health. Sequencing was carried out using blood. The rearrangement links TRBV6-5 to TRBJ2-7; weak D call: TRBD1 (5 bases). The CDR3 reads CASTDQGYEQYF. The CDR3 nucleotides are TGTGCCAGCACCGATCAGGGCTACGAGCAGTACTTC.